This TCR beta chain was identified during a study of CD8 T cells in Susac syndrome. Whole-study results and caveats: Clonal expansion did not appear in Susac syndrome CD4+ T cell repertoires.

In blood CD8+ and CD4+ T cells, TCR beta underwent sequencing. Diagnostic criteria defined recently for definite or probable disease were met by the Susac syndrome patients. Of note for this clonotype: Its antigen is not known.

Random hexamers were used to reverse transcribe an amount of roughly 0.45 to 1 ug RNA. Amplification of the TCR beta CDR3 was carried out by immunoSEQ multiplex PCR, which spanned a total of 54 Vbeta and 13 Jbeta segments. TCRdb analysed the immunoSEQ multiplex PCR reads with MiXCR anew, one entry per CDR3 protein. This sample carries under 200,000 distinct CDR3 sequences, more than 90% of them seen once, and the ten largest clones take 0.098%. CDR3 length equals 13 residues. The V gene lost 8 bases and the J gene lost 5 bases, with 16 bases spanning the gap. Germline lookup yields CDR1 MRHNA and CDR2 SNTAGT.

Input material: CD4+ T cells from PBMCs. The V gene is TRBV6-4, the J gene TRBJ2-7; tentative D call: TRBD1 (6 bases). The sequence was collected from a human donor with Susac syndrome. CDR3 in amino acids: CASSLEQGHEQYF. The CDR3 nucleotides read TGTGCCAGCTCTCTCGAACAGGGTCACGAGCAGTACTTC.